This T cell receptor (beta chain) comes out of a study of graft-versus-host responses after intestinal transplantation. At the level of the study: Induction with anti-thymocyte globulin, then tacrolimus and steroids for roughly three years, was given to all recipients. General study results and limits: GvH clones occurred in recipient marrow; some first appeared in ileum or blood.

For this clone: Antigen: not known.

Germline values: CDR1 SGHTA, CDR2 FQGTGA. Losses at the gene ends were 8 bases for V and 5 bases for J; bases not matched to a gene: 5. The CDR3 loop spans 12 amino acids. Libraries were prepared by immunoSEQ multiplex PCR; TCRdb keeps only in-frame clonotypes and omits some of them. The sample has roughly 29,000 clones, 70% to 90% seen once. The source was PBMCs, collected around 460 days after intestinal transplantation. The chain has TRBV7-3 and TRBJ1-2; 7 nucleotides match TRBD1. This receptor was obtained from a human patient who received an intestinal transplant, so some T cells may come from the graft donor. CDR3 DNA sequence: TGTGCCAGCGGGGACAGAGCTTATGGCTACACCTTC. Translated: CASGDRAYGYTF.